These T cell receptor beta chains were read from a single sample in a study of post-analysis software for immune sequencing data. A single record per CDR3 protein comes from TCRdb applying MiXCR to the PCR reads. The top ten clones hold 6.5% to 8% of a sample with roughly 430,000 distinct CDR3 sequences, approximately 38% of them seen once. The sample consisted of blood. The receptors shown here come from a girl aged 2 to 10 with multiple sclerosis. Each CDR3 is given with its conserved first and last residue. The order of the fields is D gene, V gene, clone size, J gene, CDR3 DNA, CDR3 protein. D genes are given only for firm matches. Part of the rows lack a size; the others show once, few, many or a class for expanded clones.

D gene: TRBD2
V gene: TRBV5-1
clone size: -
J gene: TRBJ2-7
CDR3 DNA: TGCGCCAGCAGCTTGGCGGATGTTGGGACTACTTGGGAGCAGTACTTC
CDR3 protein: CASSLADVGTTWEQYF

D gene: TRBD1
V gene: TRBV2
clone size: -
J gene: TRBJ1-4
CDR3 DNA: TGTGCCAGCAGCAGGACAGGGCCCCATGAAAAACTGTTTTTT
CDR3 protein: CASSRTGPHEKLFF

D gene: -
V gene: TRBV28
clone size: -
J gene: TRBJ2-5
CDR3 DNA: TGTGCCAGCAGCCGGGACACCCAAGAGACCCAGTACTTC
CDR3 protein: CASSRDTQETQYF

D gene: -
V gene: TRBV28
clone size: few
J gene: TRBJ1-2
CDR3 DNA: TGTGCCAGTGAGACAGGAGGAGCTAACTATGGCTACACCTTC
CDR3 protein: CASETGGANYGYTF

D gene: TRBD2
V gene: TRBV20-1
clone size: few
J gene: TRBJ2-7
CDR3 DNA: TGCAGTGCTAGTAGGGGAGGGAACGGGTACGAGCAGTACTTC
CDR3 protein: CSASRGGNGYEQYF

D gene: -
V gene: TRBV10-3
clone size: -
J gene: TRBJ2-7
CDR3 DNA: TGTGCCATCAGTGTATGGGGAGAGGACGAGCAGTACTTC
CDR3 protein: CAISVWGEDEQYF

D gene: TRBD2
V gene: TRBV7-6
clone size: -
J gene: TRBJ2-1
CDR3 DNA: TGTGCCAGCAGCTTCCGACTAGCGGGGCCGCGACCCCTGAATGAGCAGTTCTTC
CDR3 protein: CASSFRLAGPRPLNEQFF

D gene: TRBD2
V gene: TRBV5-1
clone size: -
J gene: TRBJ2-3
CDR3 DNA: TGCGCCAGCAGCTTGTTGGCGGGGGCAGATACGCAGTATTTT
CDR3 protein: CASSLLAGADTQYF

D gene: -
V gene: TRBV5-1
clone size: -
J gene: TRBJ2-5
CDR3 DNA: TGCGCCAGCAGCTTGACGAAGTTGGAGACCCAGTACTTC
CDR3 protein: CASSLTKLETQYF

D gene: TRBD2
V gene: TRBV13
clone size: -
J gene: TRBJ2-5
CDR3 DNA: TGTGCCAGCAGTCCGGGGATAGCGGGAGGCGTCCAAGAGACCCAGTACTTC
CDR3 protein: CASSPGIAGGVQETQYF

D gene: -
V gene: TRBV3-1
clone size: -
J gene: TRBJ2-1
CDR3 DNA: TGTGCCAGCAGCCAAGATCTCCTCGGAGGTGGCGATGAGCAGTTCTTC
CDR3 protein: CASSQDLLGGGDEQFF

D gene: -
V gene: TRBV5-1
clone size: -
J gene: TRBJ2-2
CDR3 DNA: TGCGCCAGCAGCTTAAGGGCGCAGGGAAGCACCGGGGAGCTGTTTTTT
CDR3 protein: CASSLRAQGSTGELFF

D gene: -
V gene: TRBV20-1
clone size: -
J gene: TRBJ1-1
CDR3 DNA: TGCAGTGCTAGAGATCTATCGGGGAACACTGAAGCTTTCTTT
CDR3 protein: CSARDLSGNTEAFF

D gene: -
V gene: TRBV5-1
clone size: -
J gene: TRBJ2-3
CDR3 DNA: TGCGCCAGCAGCTTGGGGCTCATCCCTAGCACAGATACGCAGTATTTT
CDR3 protein: CASSLGLIPSTDTQYF

D gene: -
V gene: TRBV29-1
clone size: -
J gene: TRBJ2-1
CDR3 DNA: TGCAGCGTTGTTCTGGCAGGCTACAATGAGCAGTTCTTC
CDR3 protein: CSVVLAGYNEQFF

D gene: -
V gene: TRBV20-1
clone size: -
J gene: TRBJ1-1
CDR3 DNA: TGCAGTGCTAGAGATGGGGACAACACTGAAGCTTTCTTT
CDR3 protein: CSARDGDNTEAFF

D gene: TRBD1
V gene: TRBV10-3
clone size: once
J gene: TRBJ1-2
CDR3 DNA: TGTGCCATCAGTGAGTCCGGTGGGGGACAGCACACCCGCTACACCTTC
CDR3 protein: CAISESGGGQHTRYTF

D gene: -
V gene: TRBV6-5
clone size: -
J gene: TRBJ2-1
CDR3 DNA: TGTGCCAGCAGTTACTCGAGGTCCGCCCGGAGGGGGCCGTTGAATGAGCAGTTCTTC
CDR3 protein: CASSYSRSARRGPLNEQFF

D gene: TRBD2
V gene: TRBV5-1
clone size: few
J gene: TRBJ2-1
CDR3 DNA: TGCGCCAGCAGCTTGCAGGGGACTAGGTCCTACAATGAGCAGTTCTTC
CDR3 protein: CASSLQGTRSYNEQFF

D gene: -
V gene: TRBV5-1
clone size: -
J gene: TRBJ2-1
CDR3 DNA: TGCGCCAGCAGTACATTACCTGAGGATGAGCAGTTCTTC
CDR3 protein: CASSTLPEDEQFF

D gene: TRBD2
V gene: TRBV28
clone size: once
J gene: TRBJ2-1
CDR3 DNA: TGTGCCAGCAGTTTATTCGGCGGGAGAAACAATGAGCAGTTCTTC
CDR3 protein: CASSLFGGRNNEQFF

D gene: -
V gene: TRBV20-1
clone size: few
J gene: TRBJ1-6
CDR3 DNA: TGCAGTGCTAGATCCGACAGCTACAATTCACCCCTCCACTTT
CDR3 protein: CSARSDSYNSPLHF

D gene: -
V gene: TRBV12-3/TRBV12-4
clone size: few
J gene: TRBJ1-4
CDR3 DNA: TGTGCCAGCATCTTTAATGAAAAACTGTTTTTT
CDR3 protein: CASIFNEKLFF

D gene: TRBD2
V gene: TRBV9
clone size: -
J gene: TRBJ2-1
CDR3 DNA: TGTGCCAGCAGCGTAGGTAGCGGGAGGCTCAATGAGCAGTTCTTC
CDR3 protein: CASSVGSGRLNEQFF

D gene: -
V gene: TRBV21-1
clone size: many
J gene: TRBJ2-1
CDR3 DNA: TGTGCTAACAGCATGCCGGCGCGAGATGGTTATGAGCAGTTCTTC
CDR3 protein: CANSMPARDGYEQFF

D gene: -
V gene: TRBV6-1
clone size: -
J gene: TRBJ2-7
CDR3 DNA: TGTGCCAGCAGGGAAGGGGACCGGAATTACGAGCAGTACTTC
CDR3 protein: CASREGDRNYEQYF

D gene: TRBD1
V gene: TRBV29-1
clone size: -
J gene: TRBJ1-2
CDR3 DNA: TGCAGCGTTGAAGTACAGGGGGCGCAATGGCCCTATGGCTACACCTTC
CDR3 protein: CSVEVQGAQWPYGYTF

D gene: TRBD1
V gene: TRBV19
clone size: -
J gene: TRBJ1-5
CDR3 DNA: TGTGCCAGAGCTCGGTCTCTACAGGGGGACCTCCCTTACAATCAGCCCCAGCATTTT
CDR3 protein: CARARSLQGDLPYNQPQHF

D gene: -
V gene: TRBV12-3/TRBV12-4
clone size: few
J gene: TRBJ2-6
CDR3 DNA: TGTGCCAGCACTAAAACTGGCTCTGGGGCCAACGTCCTGACTTTC
CDR3 protein: CASTKTGSGANVLTF

D gene: TRBD2
V gene: TRBV4-3
clone size: -
J gene: TRBJ2-1
CDR3 DNA: TGCGCCAGCAGCCAAACGATGGGACTAGCGGATTACAATGAGCAGTTCTTC
CDR3 protein: CASSQTMGLADYNEQFF

D gene: TRBD2
V gene: TRBV20-1
clone size: few
J gene: TRBJ2-1
CDR3 DNA: TGCAGTGCTAGAGGACTAGCGGGAGTTAATGAGCAGTTCTTC
CDR3 protein: CSARGLAGVNEQFF

D gene: TRBD1
V gene: TRBV9
clone size: -
J gene: TRBJ2-1
CDR3 DNA: TGTGCCAGCAGCGTAGCGGCAGGGGGCTTAGATGAGCAGTTCTTC
CDR3 protein: CASSVAAGGLDEQFF

D gene: -
V gene: TRBV28
clone size: few
J gene: TRBJ2-7
CDR3 DNA: TGTGCCAGCAGTTACGTAGCGGAGGAGCAGTACTTC
CDR3 protein: CASSYVAEEQYF

D gene: -
V gene: TRBV7-2
clone size: -
J gene: TRBJ1-4
CDR3 DNA: TGTGCCAGCAGCTTACTGGTTGCAACTAATGAAAAACTGTTTTTT
CDR3 protein: CASSLLVATNEKLFF